The 22 T cell receptor beta chains reported below all come from one sample, sequenced in a study of blood T cells in healthy people across ages. A second PCR, run for roughly 6 to 11 cycles, used a sample-barcoded 5' primer plus a J-beta primer mix. TCRdb passed the 5' RACE reads through MiXCR, listing each CDR3 protein once. Found here are about 1.5 million distinct CDR3 sequences, 42% of them singletons; the top ten hold about 4.1%. Sequencing was done on a sample of blood. The receptors originated from a woman aged 18-35 years in good health.

This chain's CDR3 is CASSVSPGLSDTQYF. For the CDR3, the DNA is TGTGCCAGCAGTGTTTCTCCGGGACTCTCAGATACGCAGTATTTT. The rearrangement joins TRBV12-3 or TRBV12-4 to TRBJ2-3, with D maybe TRBD2 (6 bases). The CDR3 sequence is 15 residues long. V gave up 5 bases and J gave up 4 bases, with 16 bases separating them.

Details on this clonotype: A junction boundary mismatches the germline segment, possibly from a read error. This chain joins TRBV12-3 or TRBV12-4 and TRBJ2-5; possible D gene TRBD2, 6 bases. Gene TRBJ2-7 matches the end of the DNA better, so the J call may be wrong. The CDR3 extends over 13 amino acids. This CDR3 is CACSYRGTYEQYF. The CDR3 region has the DNA TGTGCCTGCAGTTATCGGGGGACCTACGAGCAGTACTTC.

This chain links TRBV7-2 with TRBJ2-1; TRBD2 matches 10 bases. This CDR3 is 16 amino acids long. Germline V CDR1 and CDR2: SGHTA, FQGNSA. After removal of 4 bases from V and 6 bases from J, the junction contained 9 bases not matched to a gene. The CDR3, as DNA: TGTGCCAGCAGCTCAGAAGCGGGGGGGCCCTCCAATGAGCAGTTCTTC. Protein sequence: CASSSEAGGPSNEQFF. The variable domain in full, completed from reference TRBV7-2 and TRBJ2-1, reads GAGVSQSPSNKVTEKGKDVELRCDPISGHTALYWYRQSLGQGLEFLIYFQGNSAPDKSGLPSDRFSAERTGGSVSTLTIQRTQQEDSAVYLCASSSEAGGPSNEQFFGPGTRLTVL.

This clonotype has ten or more counts. This chain links TRBV6-5 with TRBJ2-3; possibly TRBD1 or TRBD2 for D (5 bases each). The CDR3 contains 15 residues. CDR1 MNHEY and CDR2 SVGAGI come from the germline V gene. The V end lost 10 bases, the J end lost 0 bases, and 17 bases lay between the germline ends. The CDR3 DNA is TGTGCCACCAAACGAGGGGCGGCTAGCACAGATACGCAGTATTTT. This sequence encodes CATKRGAASTDTQYF.

J is TRBJ1-4 and V is TRBV6-5, with D perhaps matching TRBD1 (5 bases). V lost 0 bases, J lost 5 bases, and 19 bases lay in between. The CDR3 runs 18 residues. The germline gives CDR1 MNHEY, CDR2 SVGAGI. CDR3 sequence (DNA): TGTGCCAGCAGTTACTCCCCTTATTACAGGCAGACAAATGAAAAACTGTTTTTT. Protein sequence: CASSYSPYYRQTNEKLFF.

V usage is TRBV15 and J usage is TRBJ1-4; D is perhaps TRBD1 (6 bases). The V end lost 0 bases, the J end lost 5 bases, and 13 bases lay between the germline ends. CDR3 length: 16 amino acids. Per the germline V gene, CDR1 is LNHNV and CDR2 is YYDKDF (reference sequence). The CDR3 is CATSRDLPDRNEKLFF. The CDR3 bases are TGTGCCACCAGCAGAGACCTTCCAGACAGGAATGAAAAACTGTTTTTT.

As for this clonotype: It may be a read error: a sequence one base away is much more abundant. The chain links TRBV5-1 to TRBJ2-5; TRBD1 is a possible D gene (6 bases). The germline V gene encodes CDR1 SGHRS and CDR2 YFSETQ. Trimming left V 4 bases short and J 1 base short, with 17 bases between. This CDR3 has 16 residues. In nucleotides, the CDR3 is TGCGCCAGCAGCGGTACGACAGGAGGACGCCAAGAGACCCAGTACTTC. Its protein is CASSGTTGGRQETQYF.

This clonotype has only a few counts. This rearrangement joins TRBV20-1 to TRBJ1-2; 8 positions match TRBD1. The germline V gene encodes CDR1 DFQATT and CDR2 SNEGSKA (reference sequence). The CDR3 contains 13 residues. The junction had 8 bases not matched to a gene; V was cut back by 6 bases and J by 5 bases. The CDR3 DNA is TGCAGTGCCCCCCGACAGGGGTGGTATGGCTACACCTTC. As protein: CSAPRQGWYGYTF.

This chain connects TRBV7-2 to TRBJ2-7; D is ambiguous. CDR3 size: 13 residues. The germline V gene encodes CDR1 SGHTA and CDR2 FQGNSA. Trimming removed 2 bases from V and 5 bases from J, with 10 bases in between. CDR3 in amino acids: CASSLNGRHEQYF. The CDR3 nucleotides are TGTGCCAGCAGCTTAAATGGGCGACACGAGCAGTACTTC.

This rearrangement joins TRBV7-8 to TRBJ2-1; TRBD2 might be the D (6 bases). V was clipped by 3 bases and J by 7 bases, with 19 bases between them. The CDR3 sequence is 16 residues long. In germline, CDR1 is SGHVS, CDR2 FQNEAQ. The CDR3 is CASSFGRLVPWNEQFF. In nucleotides, the CDR3 is TGTGCCAGCAGCTTTGGTAGACTAGTCCCTTGGAATGAGCAGTTCTTC.

This clonotype was detected a few times. V gene TRBV6-2 or TRBV6-3 combines with J gene TRBJ1-5; TRBD1 agrees at 10 bases. V was clipped by 9 bases and J by 8 bases; unmatched bases: 7. This CDR3 region has 13 residues. The germline CDR1 and CDR2 sequences are MNHEY and SVGEGT. The DNA of the CDR3 is TGTGCCAGTCGGGACAGGGGCGGGGAGCCCCAGCATTTT. Translating gives CASRDRGGEPQHF.

V gene TRBV20-1 combines with J gene TRBJ2-1; D call uncertain. Germline V lookup: CDR1 DFQATT, CDR2 SNEGSKA (reference sequence). V was pared by 3 bases and J by 1 base, with 10 bases between. The CDR3 sequence is 14 residues long. CDR3 nucleotide sequence: TGCAGTGCTAGTCGACCCAATTCCTACAATGAGCAGTTCTTC. It specifies CSASRPNSYNEQFF.

The chain joins TRBV11-2 to TRBJ2-7, with 7 bases matching TRBD2. The CDR3 is 16 amino acids. Germline loops: CDR1 SGHAT, CDR2 FQNNGV. V shed 6 bases, J shed 4 bases, and the junction held 15 bases outside the gene matches. CDR3 DNA: TGTGCCAGCAGTTATCCAGCGGGGCTCTCGATTTACGAGCAGTACTTC. Its translation is CASSYPAGLSIYEQYF.

On this clonotype itself: Since a much larger clone is just one base distant, this may be a read error. The chain carries TRBV7-2 and TRBJ2-1; D is unresolved. The J call may be incorrect, as the DNA end agrees better with TRBJ2-7. The germline V gene has CDR1 SGHTA and CDR2 FQGNSA. This CDR3 is 15 amino acids long. CDR3 amino acids: CASSLNPSSYNEQYF. The CDR3 nucleotides read TGTGCCAGCAGCTTAAACCCGAGCTCCTACAATGAGCAGTACTTC.

This clonotype appeared a few times. The chain is built from TRBV6-2 or TRBV6-3 and TRBJ1-4, with D perhaps TRBD1 (5 bases). The CDR3 sequence is 12 residues long. The V end was cut by 8 bases, the J end by 8 bases, with 12 bases between. Germline V gene lookup returns CDR1 MNHEY and CDR2 SVGEGT. The CDR3 reads CASRDGREKLFF. For the CDR3, the DNA is TGTGCCAGCCGGGACGGGAGAGAAAAACTGTTTTTT.

The chain links TRBV7-9 to TRBJ2-4; possible D gene TRBD1, 7 bases. The V and J ends lost 4 bases and 7 bases respectively, with 11 bases between them. Germline V lookup: CDR1 SEHNR, CDR2 FQNEAQ (reference sequence). This CDR3 comprises 13 residues. CDR3 DNA sequence: TGTGCCAGCAGCTCGACAGGGAGGAACATTCAGTACTTC. Encoded protein: CASSSTGRNIQYF.

The sample holds a few counts of this clonotype. V gene TRBV6-5 combines with J gene TRBJ1-2; a weak D match, TRBD1 (5 bases). The CDR3 length is 13 residues. Germline assignment: CDR1 MNHEY and CDR2 SVGAGI. V lost 2 bases and J lost 6, with 10 bases in between. The CDR3 is CASSYDRKNGYTF. In nucleotides, the CDR3 is TGTGCCAGCAGTTACGACAGAAAAAATGGCTACACCTTC.

The chain recombines TRBV20-1 with TRBJ2-4; 13 nucleotides agree with TRBD2. Germline V gives CDR1 DFQATT, CDR2 SNEGSKA (reference sequence). Losses at the gene ends were 3 bases for V and 0 bases for J; bases not matched to a gene: 8. CDR3 size: 18 residues. CDR3 region: CSASRTSGSPAAKNIQYF. The CDR3 nucleotides read TGCAGTGCTAGTAGGACTAGCGGGAGCCCCGCAGCCAAAAACATTCAGTACTTC.

The chain combines TRBV11-2 with TRBJ1-1, with unresolved D. The CDR3 spans 15 residues. CDR1 and CDR2 from the germline V gene are SGHAT and FQNNGV. Trimming took 4 bases from V and 5 from J, leaving 17 bases between them. DNA of the CDR3: TGTGCCAGCAGCTCCTACCGGACGGTGGGAACTGAAGCTTTCTTT. It translates to CASSSYRTVGTEAFF.

This clonotype was observed at least ten times. This sequence joins TRBV5-1 and TRBJ1-2, with 8 nucleotides matching TRBD1. V lost 5 bases, J lost 2 bases, and 2 bases stayed unmatched. This CDR3 has 13 amino acids. The V gene's germline CDR1 is SGHRS and CDR2 YFSETQ. The DNA of the CDR3 is TGCGCCAGCAGTTCAGGGGGCAACTATGGCTACACCTTC. Its protein is CASSSGGNYGYTF.

This clonotype was seen a few times. The chain couples TRBV29-1 to TRBJ1-2, with TRBD1 matching over 9 bases. The V and J ends lost 0 bases and 4 bases, in that order; junction bases with no gene match: 3. The CDR3 totals 14 residues. Germline CDR1 reads SQVTM; CDR2 reads ANQGSEA. The DNA of the CDR3 is TGCAGCGTTGAAGAGTGGGGACAGGGCTATGGCTACACCTTC. It codes for CSVEEWGQGYGYTF.

The rearrangement uses TRBV24-1 and TRBJ2-3; 9 nucleotides line up with TRBD1. J was trimmed by 3 bases and V by 5 bases; bases with no gene match: 8. The CDR3 has 16 residues. Germline V gene sequence: CDR1 KGHDR, CDR2 SFDVKD. This CDR3 is CATSGQGTGLTDTQYF. For the CDR3, the DNA is TGTGCCACCAGTGGTCAAGGGACAGGGCTAACAGATACGCAGTATTTT.